This T cell receptor (beta chain) was captured by sequencing in a study of T cells in Graves' hyperthyroidism and ophthalmopathy. An absence of ophthalmopathy progression within 18 months meant stable Graves' hyperthyroidism. Pregnant or lactating patients were excluded, as were those with uncontrolled infection or other autoimmune disease. Clinical symptoms, serum thyroxine, TRAb, thyroid ultrasound and orbital computed tomography established diagnosis. It was RNA transcripts that yielded the amplified TCR beta CDR3 regions. The HTBI primer set was used in a first-round RT-PCR of the TCR CDR3. One entry per CDR3 protein results from TCRdb running MiXCR on the multiplex PCR reads. Among around 480,000 distinct CDR3 sequences, around 14% were seen once, and the ten largest hold less than 20%. Study observations and caveats: Blood samples included most of the expanded thyroid clonotypes exceeding 0.001.

This clonotype occurred many times. Its antigen remains unknown. Losses at the gene ends were 5 bases for V and 3 bases for J; bases not matched to a gene: 6. From germline, CDR1 is MGHDK and CDR2 SYGVNS. CDR3 length equals 15 residues. The receptor's source is a woman under 30 with Graves' hyperthyroidism. V and J are TRBV25-1 and TRBJ1-2; 10 nucleotides match TRBD1. Sequenced sample: blood. The CDR3 spells CASSPWDRGDYGYTF. CDR3 sequence (DNA): TGTGCCAGCAGTCCATGGGACAGGGGAGACTATGGCTACACCTTC.